This section outlines one T cell receptor beta chain sequence together with its context. Its antigen is as yet unknown. This CDR3 region has 13 residues. V lost 6 bases and J 9 bases, leaving 17 bases between the germline ends. CDR1 MDHEN and CDR2 SYDVKM come from the germline V gene. The data derive from a study of identical twins. Study conclusions and caveats: Abundant cord blood beta clonotypes carried fewer insertions; memory repertoires showed none. Possibly, invariant MAIT and iNKT cells partly confounded zero-insertion analyses.

Each cDNA held unique molecular identifiers, and template switching gave it a universal primer site. TCRdb independently ran MiXCR on the 5' RACE reads; one entry per CDR3 protein. Of about 490,000 distinct CDR3 sequences in the sample, roughly 15% were seen once. Everyone who donated was a healthy Caucasian. This sample was also put to use in a study of yellow fever vaccine responses in identical twins.

This clonotype originated in a young woman in good health. The sample was CD4+ T cells sorted from blood. The rearrangement links TRBV28 to TRBJ2-5, with D tentatively TRBD1 (6 bases). In DNA form, the CDR3 reads TGTGCCAGCAGCACCGACAGGCTGGGGGCCCAGTACTTC. Translation gives CASSTDRLGAQYF.